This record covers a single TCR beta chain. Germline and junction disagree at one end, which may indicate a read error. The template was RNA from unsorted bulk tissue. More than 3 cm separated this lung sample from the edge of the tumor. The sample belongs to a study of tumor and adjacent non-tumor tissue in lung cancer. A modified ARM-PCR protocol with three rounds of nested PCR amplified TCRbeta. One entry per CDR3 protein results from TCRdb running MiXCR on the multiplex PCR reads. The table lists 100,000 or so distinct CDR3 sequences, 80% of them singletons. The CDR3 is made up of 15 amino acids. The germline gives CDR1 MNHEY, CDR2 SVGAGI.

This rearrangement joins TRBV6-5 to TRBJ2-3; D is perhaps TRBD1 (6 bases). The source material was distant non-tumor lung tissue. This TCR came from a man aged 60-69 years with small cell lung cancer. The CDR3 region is CASSYSGTSTDTQYF. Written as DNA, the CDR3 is TGCGCCAGCAGTTACTCAGGGACATCCACAGATACGCAGTATTTT.